This record covers a single T cell receptor beta chain. The data were taken from a study of blood T cell repertoires in COVID-19. Study background: PBMCs, B-cell-depleted T cells, or T cells were the source of the cDNA or gDNA that made up the material.

CDR3 length: 15 amino acids. Germline V CDR1 and CDR2: MGHDK, SYGVNS. Trimming took 4 bases from V and 8 from J, leaving 15 bases between them. The data were produced by immunoSEQ multiplex PCR, yet TCRdb's version contains in-frame clones alone and is incomplete. The table shows roughly 130,000 clones, with about nine tenths occurring only once. This chain links TRBV25-1 with TRBJ1-6, with D tentatively TRBD1 (6 bases). This receptor was taken from a man between 35 and 55 years old with acute or convalescent COVID-19. Sequenced: peripheral blood. The CDR3 protein is CASSGQQGRDSPLHF. DNA for the CDR3: TGTGCCAGCAGTGGGCAACAGGGAAGAGATTCACCCCTCCACTTT.